These T cell receptor beta chains were read from a single sample in a study of T and B cells in COVID-19 patients. MiXCR, run by TCRdb on the multiplex PCR reads, gives a single entry per CDR3 protein. The sample holds some 1,400 distinct CDR3 sequences, 20% to 25% seen once. The specimen sequenced was blood. Receptors originate from a human donor with active COVID-19. Both conserved end residues are part of each CDR3. The D gene is left open where the match is weak. Where a row states a size, it is once, few, many or the class of an expanded clone; other rows omit it.

.	TRBV13	TRBJ1-3	.	CASSQEGVSGNTIYF	TGTGCCAGCAGCCAGGAGGGGGTGTCTGGAAACACCATATATTTT
TRBD2	TRBV19	TRBJ2-7	.	CASSDGTSGYEQYF	TGTGCCAGTAGTGACGGGACTAGCGGGTACGAGCAGTACTTC
TRBD1	TRBV5-4	TRBJ2-5	medium-sized	CASSLDLGTGVETQYF	TGTGCCAGCAGCTTGGACTTGGGGACAGGGGTTGAGACCCAGTACTTC
.	TRBV12-3/TRBV12-4	TRBJ2-6	large	CASSLFYSGANVLTF	TGTGCCAGCAGTTTATTCTACTCTGGGGCCAACGTCCTGACTTTC
.	TRBV28	TRBJ1-4	few	CASSFRGRGDEKLFF	TGTGCCAGCAGTTTCCGTGGGAGGGGGGATGAAAAACTGTTTTTT
.	TRBV19	TRBJ1-1	medium-sized	CASSIGRSTEAFF	TGTGCCAGTAGTATTGGGAGGAGCACTGAAGCTTTCTTT
.	TRBV27	TRBJ2-7	medium-sized	CASSFSPLMSASSYEQYF	TGTGCCAGCAGTTTTTCCCCTCTAATGAGCGCCAGCTCCTACGAGCAGTACTTC
TRBD1	TRBV29-1	TRBJ2-2	.	CSVSTGDTGELFF	TGCAGCGTTTCAACAGGGGACACCGGGGAGCTGTTTTTT
.	TRBV27	TRBJ2-7	medium-sized	CASSPLGSTGYEQYF	TGTGCCAGCAGTCCTCTAGGATCTACGGGCTACGAGCAGTACTTC
TRBD2	TRBV10-3	TRBJ2-5	.	CASSLWTSGSSQETQYF	TGTGCCAGCAGTTTATGGACTAGCGGGAGTTCCCAAGAGACCCAGTACTTC
.	TRBV21-1	TRBJ2-5	few	CASFGLAGPTAQYF	TGTGCCAGCTTTGGACTAGCGGGACCGACGGCCCAGTACTTC
.	TRBV13	TRBJ2-1	medium-sized	CASSLEGVTWEQFF	TGTGCCAGCAGCTTAGAAGGTGTTACCTGGGAGCAGTTCTTC
.	TRBV30	TRBJ2-7	large	CAWSAHYEQYF	TGTGCCTGGAGTGCGCATTACGAGCAGTACTTC
TRBD2	TRBV6-4	TRBJ2-6	medium-sized	CASTQSGGGANVLTF	TGTGCCAGCACTCAAAGCGGGGGGGGGGCCAACGTCCTGACTTTC
.	TRBV28	TRBJ2-1	few	CASSPDTPGGNEQFF	TGTGCCAGCAGCCCCGACACGCCGGGCGGGAATGAGCAGTTCTTC
TRBD1	TRBV6-1	TRBJ1-6	medium-sized	CASSRDSYNSPLHF	TGTGCCAGCAGCCGGGACAGCTATAATTCACCCCTCCACTTT
TRBD2	TRBV11-1	TRBJ2-1	.	CASSKLAGGYEQFF	TGTGCCAGCAGCAAACTAGCGGGGGGATACGAGCAGTTCTTC
.	TRBV7-9	TRBJ2-4	.	CASRPTGTGSLAKNIQYF	TGTGCCAGCAGACCGACCGGGACCGGCAGCCTAGCCAAAAACATTCAGTACTTC
.	TRBV5-6	TRBJ2-1	medium-sized	CASSPVAYNEQFF	TGTGCCAGCAGCCCGGTGGCCTACAATGAGCAGTTCTTC
TRBD2	TRBV6-6	TRBJ2-3	medium-sized	CASIGGGESTDTQYF	TGTGCCAGCATTGGGGGGGGGGAAAGCACAGATACGCAGTATTTT
TRBD2	TRBV5-6	TRBJ2-1	few	CASRLGLAGGHNEQFF	TGTGCCAGCAGGCTGGGACTAGCGGGGGGCCACAATGAGCAGTTCTTC
TRBD2	TRBV18	TRBJ2-1	medium-sized	CASSSASGRNNEQFF	TGTGCCAGCTCATCCGCTAGCGGGAGAAACAATGAGCAGTTCTTC
.	TRBV7-2	TRBJ2-7	few	CASSQQGYEQYF	TGTGCCAGCAGCCAACAGGGCTACGAGCAGTACTTC
TRBD1	TRBV7-6	TRBJ2-5	few	CASSISGGAETQYF	TGTGCCAGCAGCATTTCAGGGGGCGCCGAGACCCAGTACTTC
TRBD2	TRBV13	TRBJ2-3	.	CASSQEGEGADTQYF	TGTGCCAGCAGCCAGGAAGGGGAGGGTGCAGATACGCAGTATTTT
TRBD2	TRBV5-1	TRBJ2-7	.	CASSLDLTSAHEYF	TGCGCCAGCAGCTTGGACCTGACTAGCGCCCACGAGTACTTC
TRBD1	TRBV2	TRBJ1-5	.	CASTQGASNQPQHF	TGTGCCAGCACCCAGGGGGCCAGCAATCAGCCCCAGCATTTT
.	TRBV19	TRBJ1-6	medium-sized	CASSMPPGTGNSPLHF	TGTGCCAGTAGTATGCCACCCGGGACGGGGAATTCACCCCTCCACTTT
.	TRBV12-3/TRBV12-4	TRBJ1-2	medium-sized	CASSQRPRNYGYTF	TGTGCCAGCAGCCAGCGCCCCCGGAACTATGGCTACACCTTC
.	TRBV5-4	TRBJ2-7	medium-sized	CASKLEVDSYEQYF	TGTGCCAGCAAGCTAGAGGTCGACTCCTACGAGCAGTACTTC
.	TRBV28	TRBJ1-1	.	CASSLRTTPAFF	TGTGCCAGCAGTTTACGAACCACCCCAGCTTTCTTT
.	TRBV6-5	TRBJ2-1	medium-sized	CASSYSSWGSEKNEQFF	TGTGCCAGCAGTTACTCCTCCTGGGGTAGCGAGAAGAATGAGCAGTTCTTC
TRBD2	TRBV5-5	TRBJ2-3	medium-sized	CASSVGLAGAADTQYF	TGTGCCAGCAGTGTTGGACTAGCGGGGGCGGCAGATACGCAGTATTTT
.	TRBV6-5	TRBJ2-3	medium-sized	CASSYWGGAGTDTQYF	TGTGCCAGCAGTTACTGGGGGGGGGCCGGCACAGATACGCAGTATTTT
TRBD2	TRBV5-6	TRBJ2-1	medium-sized	CASRLGLAGGYEQFF	TGTGCCAGCAGGCTGGGACTAGCGGGGGGATACGAGCAGTTCTTC
.	TRBV7-9	TRBJ1-5	few	CASSSRGQPQHF	TGTGCCAGCAGCTCAAGGGGTCAGCCCCAGCATTTT
.	TRBV19	TRBJ1-1	medium-sized	CASSIDWGRSEDTEAFF	TGTGCCAGTAGTATAGATTGGGGCAGGTCGGAGGACACTGAAGCTTTCTTT
.	TRBV11-2	TRBJ2-5	few	CASSPRSSQETQYF	TGTGCCAGCAGCCCCAGGAGCAGCCAAGAGACCCAGTACTTC
.	TRBV20-1	TRBJ2-3	.	CSGGTDTQYF	TGCAGTGGGGGAACAGATACGCAGTATTTT
.	TRBV27	TRBJ2-5	medium-sized	CATRRWGAMETQYF	TGTGCCACCCGCCGTTGGGGCGCAATGGAGACCCAGTACTTC
.	TRBV15	TRBJ1-5	.	CATSRTRTDLNQPQHF	TGTGCCACCAGTAGAACCCGGACAGATTTGAATCAGCCCCAGCATTTT
.	TRBV4-1	TRBJ2-7	.	CASSQDPVAYEQYF	TGCGCCAGCAGCCAAGATCCCGTAGCCTACGAGCAGTACTTC
.	TRBV13	TRBJ2-2	large	CASSPDAANTGELFF	TGTGCCAGCAGCCCGGACGCTGCGAACACCGGGGAGCTGTTTTTT
TRBD2	TRBV27	TRBJ2-3	.	CASSFGGGRDTQYF	TGTGCCAGCAGTTTTGGGGGGGGGAGGGATACGCAGTATTTT
.	TRBV4-2	TRBJ2-1	.	CASSQVGGRNNEQFF	TGTGCCAGCAGCCAAGTAGGGGGACGGAACAATGAGCAGTTCTTC
.	TRBV7-9	TRBJ2-7	.	CASSPLTRTDSYEQYF	TGTGCCAGCAGCCCCCTTACCCGGACCGACTCTTACGAGCAGTACTTC
TRBD2	TRBV6-6	TRBJ2-7	medium-sized	CASSPGTSVHYEQYF	TGTGCCAGCAGTCCCGGGACTAGCGTACACTACGAGCAGTACTTC
.	TRBV6-5	TRBJ2-3	medium-sized	CASRGGGTHTDTQYF	TGTGCCAGCAGGGGGGGGGGGACACACACAGATACGCAGTATTTT
.	TRBV6-2/TRBV6-3	TRBJ1-5	medium-sized	CASSYEGRPQHF	TGTGCCAGCAGTTACGAAGGTAGGCCCCAGCATTTT
.	TRBV29-1	TRBJ2-1	.	CSVELLPTGPSETSYNEQFF	TGCAGCGTTGAACTCCTACCGACCGGACCGTCGGAGACAAGCTACAATGAGCAGTTCTTC
.	TRBV7-9	TRBJ2-4	few	CASSLQGPRYF	TGTGCCAGCAGCTTGCAGGGGCCCCGGTACTTC
TRBD1	TRBV24-1	TRBJ2-6	medium-sized	CATSDLAGQGPPGANVLTF	TGTGCCACCAGTGATTTGGCCGGACAGGGACCCCCTGGGGCCAACGTCCTGACTTTC
.	TRBV13	TRBJ2-7	large	CASSQEGEAYEQYF	TGTGCCAGCAGCCAGGAAGGGGAAGCCTACGAGCAGTACTTC